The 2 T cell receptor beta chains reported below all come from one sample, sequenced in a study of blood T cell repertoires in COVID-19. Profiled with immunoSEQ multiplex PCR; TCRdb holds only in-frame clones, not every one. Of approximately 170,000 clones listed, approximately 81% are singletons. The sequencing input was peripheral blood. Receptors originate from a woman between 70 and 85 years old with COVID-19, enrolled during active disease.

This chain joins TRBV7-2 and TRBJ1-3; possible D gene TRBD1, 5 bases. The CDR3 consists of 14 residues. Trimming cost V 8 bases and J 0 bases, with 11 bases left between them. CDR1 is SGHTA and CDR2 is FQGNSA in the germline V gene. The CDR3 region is CASRGGGSGNTIYF. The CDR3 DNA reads TGTGCCAGCCGGGGGGGAGGCTCTGGAAACACCATATATTTT.

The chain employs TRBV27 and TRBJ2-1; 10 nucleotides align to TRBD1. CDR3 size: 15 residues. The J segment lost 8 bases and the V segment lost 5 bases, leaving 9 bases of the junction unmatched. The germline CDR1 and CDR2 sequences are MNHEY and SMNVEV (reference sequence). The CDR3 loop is CASSIGTGVFDEQFF. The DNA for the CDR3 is TGTGCCAGCAGTATCGGGACAGGGGTTTTCGATGAGCAGTTCTTC.